This TCR beta chain stems from a study of regulatory T cells in long-lasting Graves disease. Findings and limits, study-wide: Persistent Graves' patients had lower TCR diversity than newly diagnosed ones.

Germline CDR1 MNHEY, CDR2 SVGEGT. The J segment lost 8 bases and the V segment lost 5 bases, leaving 10 bases of the junction unmatched. The CDR3 extends over 14 amino acids. Time point reported: newly diagnosed GD, antithyroid drugs for less than 3 months. From RNA extracted from PBMCs, the TCR library was made. To make TCR beta libraries, researchers used iRepertoire HTBI primers and Arm-PCR of CDR3 regions. TCRdb re-called the multiplex PCR reads through MiXCR, storing one row per CDR3 protein. The sample has hundreds of thousands of distinct CDR3 sequences, roughly 15% seen once; the top ten hold approximately 18%. This clonotype was detected only a few times. Its specificity is unknown. These data were also reused for a study on T cells in Graves' hyperthyroidism and ophthalmopathy.

The sequence was obtained from a young woman with Graves disease. V gene TRBV6-2 or TRBV6-3 combines with J gene TRBJ1-2, with 8 positions matching TRBD1. The source was peripheral blood mononuclear cells (PBMCs), collected at new diagnosis, from a patient treated with antithyroid drugs. The CDR3 nucleotides read TGTGCCAGCAGTGACGACAGGGGAGTGAGAGGCTACACCTTC. Its protein product is CASSDDRGVRGYTF.